This TCR beta chain was sequenced in a study of T cells in Graves' hyperthyroidism and ophthalmopathy. Study at large: Any treatment followed the collection of peripheral blood at initial diagnosis. Study results and caveats: Most thyroid clonotypes that were expanded above 0.001 also turned up in blood.

Orbital computed tomography and thyroid ultrasound, together with serum TRAb and thyroxine and clinical symptoms, were used for diagnoses. Germline V gene lookup returns CDR1 MNHNS and CDR2 SASEGT. The CDR3 is made up of 13 amino acids. V lost 6 bases, J lost 3 bases, and 11 bases lay in between. As to this clonotype: The antigen is not known.

RNA transcripts yielded amplified TCR beta CDR3 regions. HTBI primers drove first-round RT-PCR of the TCR CDR3. MiXCR, run by TCRdb on the multiplex PCR reads, gives a single entry per CDR3 protein. The profile shows about 520,000 distinct CDR3 sequences, less than 25% of them singletons. The chain employs TRBV6-1 and TRBJ1-1, with D hard to call. Sequenced material: blood. The TCR originated in a woman aged 30 to 39 with Graves' ophthalmopathy. CDR3 sequence reads: CASRALWDTEAFF. The DNA for the CDR3 is TGTGCCAGCAGGGCACTATGGGACACTGAAGCTTTCTTT.